The TCR beta chain under discussion was sequenced for a study of cytomegalovirus exposure and HLA in healthy donors. Amplification used 60 Vbeta primers and 13 Jbeta primers. Clones were sequenced by immunoSEQ multiplex PCR, and TCRdb holds only the in-frame ones, with some missing. The sample includes about 110,000 clones, approximately 83% of them seen just once. From germline, CDR1 is SNHLY and CDR2 FYNNEI. V shed 10 bases and J shed 2 bases, with 9 bases lying between them. The CDR3 is 13 amino acids. The sequence was obtained from a middle-aged man in good health and CMV-seronegative. Sequencing was performed on PBMCs. The V and J genes are TRBV2 and TRBJ2-6, with a weak D call TRBD1 (5 bases). The CDR3 spells CATTGPGANVLTF. The CDR3 nucleotides read TGTGCCACCACAGGACCTGGGGCCAACGTCCTGACTTTC.